A selection of T cell receptor beta chains follows, all from one sample in a study of blood T cell repertoires in COVID-19. Assay used: immunoSEQ multiplex PCR; TCRdb lists only in-frame clones, some missing. Here the sample spans about 64,000 clones, around 83% being singletons. The sample comprised peripheral blood. These TCRs come from a woman aged 55 to 70 with acute or convalescent COVID-19. CDR3s include the opening cysteine and the closing phenylalanine or tryptophan. The order of the fields is V gene, clone size, CDR3 length, J gene, D gene, CDR3 DNA, CDR3 protein. D genes are given only for firm matches. Rows may omit the clone size; those that give it use once, few, many or a size class.

v_gene: TRBV29-1; abundance: few; len: 13; j_gene: TRBJ1-4; d_gene: -; CDR3nt: TGCAGCGTTGACGGGGGTAGGGCTGAAAAACTGTTTTTT; CDR3aa: CSVDGGRAEKLFF
v_gene: TRBV9; abundance: -; len: 17; j_gene: TRBJ1-3; d_gene: TRBD1; CDR3nt: TGTGCCAGCAGCCCGCAAACCGGGACAGTCTCTGGAAACACCATATATTTT; CDR3aa: CASSPQTGTVSGNTIYF
v_gene: TRBV6-1; abundance: -; len: 14; j_gene: TRBJ1-2; d_gene: -; CDR3nt: TGTGCCAGCAGTGAAGAGGTGACAGCAGGAGGCTACACCTTC; CDR3aa: CASSEEVTAGGYTF
v_gene: TRBV2; abundance: few; len: 15; j_gene: TRBJ1-5; d_gene: TRBD1; CDR3nt: TGTGCCAGCATGGGACAGGCGAATAGCAATCAGCCCCAGCATTTT; CDR3aa: CASMGQANSNQPQHF
v_gene: TRBV5-6; abundance: many; len: 18; j_gene: TRBJ1-6; d_gene: TRBD1; CDR3nt: TGTGCCAGCAGCCCCGCTTGGACAGGGGGCTCTTCCGGCTCACCCCTCCACTTT; CDR3aa: CASSPAWTGGSSGSPLHF
v_gene: TRBV3-1/TRBV3-2; abundance: -; len: 13; j_gene: TRBJ1-1; d_gene: -; CDR3nt: TGTGCCAGCAGCCGAGACAGTTCCACTGAAGCTTTCTTT; CDR3aa: CASSRDSSTEAFF
v_gene: TRBV6-5; abundance: -; len: 14; j_gene: TRBJ1-5; d_gene: -; CDR3nt: TGTGCCAGCAGTCCCTCAGGGGCCAATCAGCCCCAGCATTTT; CDR3aa: CASSPSGANQPQHF
v_gene: TRBV9; abundance: few; len: 16; j_gene: TRBJ1-3; d_gene: -; CDR3nt: TGTGCCAGCAGCCCGTTACAGGTTAGCTCTGGAAACACCATATATTTT; CDR3aa: CASSPLQVSSGNTIYF
v_gene: TRBV7-2; abundance: -; len: 16; j_gene: TRBJ2-3; d_gene: TRBD2; CDR3nt: TGTGCCAGCAGCGTAACTAGCGGGGGGAATTCAGATACGCAGTATTTT; CDR3aa: CASSVTSGGNSDTQYF
v_gene: TRBV10-1; abundance: -; len: 15; j_gene: TRBJ1-3; d_gene: -; CDR3nt: TGCGCCAGCAGTTCAGACCGGAGCTCTGGAAACACCATATATTTT; CDR3aa: CASSSDRSSGNTIYF
v_gene: TRBV15; abundance: -; len: 14; j_gene: TRBJ1-3; d_gene: -; CDR3nt: TGTGCCACCAGCAGACGCGATCCTAGAAACACCATATATTTT; CDR3aa: CATSRRDPRNTIYF
v_gene: TRBV24-1; abundance: few; len: 15; j_gene: TRBJ1-2; d_gene: TRBD1; CDR3nt: TGTGCCACCCATACTGCAGGGGGCGGTGACTATGGCTACACCTTC; CDR3aa: CATHTAGGGDYGYTF
v_gene: TRBV20-1; abundance: -; len: 13; j_gene: TRBJ1-1; d_gene: -; CDR3nt: TGCAGTGCTAGTCGACAGAGCAACACTGAAGCTTTCTTT; CDR3aa: CSASRQSNTEAFF
v_gene: TRBV19; abundance: -; len: 15; j_gene: TRBJ2-1; d_gene: TRBD1; CDR3nt: TGTGCCAGTAGTACGGGACAGGGAAGGTTTAATGAGCAGTTCTTC; CDR3aa: CASSTGQGRFNEQFF
v_gene: TRBV3-1/TRBV3-2; abundance: once; len: 15; j_gene: TRBJ2-7; d_gene: TRBD1; CDR3nt: TGTGCCAGCAGCCAAATGGGGACAGGGGCCTACGAGCAGTACTTC; CDR3aa: CASSQMGTGAYEQYF
v_gene: TRBV18; abundance: few; len: 13; j_gene: TRBJ1-1; d_gene: -; CDR3nt: TGTGCCAGCTCACCACCTCCTGCAATCGGGGCTTTCTTT; CDR3aa: CASSPPPAIGAFF
v_gene: TRBV5-1; abundance: -; len: 16; j_gene: TRBJ1-1; d_gene: -; CDR3nt: TGCGCCAGCAGCTTGGAGCGCACAGGGATGAACACTGAAGCTTTCTTT; CDR3aa: CASSLERTGMNTEAFF
v_gene: TRBV5-1; abundance: once; len: 17; j_gene: TRBJ1-3; d_gene: TRBD1; CDR3nt: TGCGCCAGCAGCTTGGCCGGGACAGGGAGGCCTGGAAACACCATATATTTT; CDR3aa: CASSLAGTGRPGNTIYF
v_gene: TRBV5-6; abundance: -; len: 16; j_gene: TRBJ1-2; d_gene: TRBD1; CDR3nt: TGTGCCAGCAGCTCGACAGGGCGAAACGAGGACTATGGCTACACCTTC; CDR3aa: CASSSTGRNEDYGYTF
v_gene: TRBV7-4; abundance: -; len: 21; j_gene: TRBJ2-3; d_gene: TRBD2; CDR3nt: TGTGCCAGCAGCTTCAAAGGTGGTAGCGGGGGGGCTCTCATCGGCGCCGGTACGCAGTATTTT; CDR3aa: CASSFKGGSGGALIGAGTQYF
v_gene: TRBV9; abundance: medium-sized; len: 13; j_gene: TRBJ2-2; d_gene: TRBD1; CDR3nt: TGTGCCAGCAGGACAGGGTTGGCCGGGGAGCTGTTTTTT; CDR3aa: CASRTGLAGELFF
v_gene: TRBV7-8; abundance: -; len: 14; j_gene: TRBJ2-3; d_gene: -; CDR3nt: TGTGCCAGCAGCTTAGCTCAGGGCACAGATACGCAGTATTTT; CDR3aa: CASSLAQGTDTQYF
v_gene: TRBV9; abundance: -; len: 15; j_gene: TRBJ2-1; d_gene: -; CDR3nt: TGTGCCAGCAGCGTCGGTCAGGGCTCCTACAATGAGCAGTTCTTC; CDR3aa: CASSVGQGSYNEQFF
v_gene: TRBV5-4; abundance: -; len: 16; j_gene: TRBJ1-5; d_gene: -; CDR3nt: TGTGCCAGCAGCTTGGGGGGGGGAGTTTCGTTCCAGCCCCAGCATTTT; CDR3aa: CASSLGGGVSFQPQHF
v_gene: TRBV7-9; abundance: -; len: 13; j_gene: TRBJ1-2; d_gene: -; CDR3nt: TGTGCCAGCAGCACTACAGGGAACTATGGCTACACCTTC; CDR3aa: CASSTTGNYGYTF
v_gene: TRBV29-1; abundance: once; len: 13; j_gene: TRBJ2-7; d_gene: TRBD2; CDR3nt: TGCAGCGTCCTAGGACTAGCGGGGGATGAGCAGTACTTC; CDR3aa: CSVLGLAGDEQYF
v_gene: TRBV24-1; abundance: -; len: 14; j_gene: TRBJ2-5; d_gene: -; CDR3nt: TGTGCCACCAGTGAGCCGGAGTACCAAGAGACCCAGTACTTC; CDR3aa: CATSEPEYQETQYF
v_gene: TRBV24-1; abundance: -; len: 19; j_gene: TRBJ2-2; d_gene: -; CDR3nt: TGTGCCACCAGTGATTTAAGAGGCTCTTCCCCCCGGTCCACCGGGGAGCTGTTTTTT; CDR3aa: CATSDLRGSSPRSTGELFF
v_gene: TRBV6-6; abundance: -; len: 13; j_gene: TRBJ2-3; d_gene: TRBD2; CDR3nt: TGTGCCAGCAGGGGACTAGCGGAGGATACGCAGTATTTT; CDR3aa: CASRGLAEDTQYF
v_gene: TRBV7-6; abundance: -; len: 12; j_gene: TRBJ2-7; d_gene: -; CDR3nt: TGTGCCAGCAGCTTAGCAGGGGATGAGCAGTACTTC; CDR3aa: CASSLAGDEQYF
v_gene: TRBV24-1; abundance: -; len: 14; j_gene: TRBJ1-2; d_gene: TRBD1; CDR3nt: TGTGCCACCAGTGATACAGGGGGTAACTATGGCTACACCTTC; CDR3aa: CATSDTGGNYGYTF
v_gene: TRBV19; abundance: -; len: 14; j_gene: TRBJ2-1; d_gene: -; CDR3nt: TGTGCCAGTAGTATTGGAGGCCCAGTGAATGAGCAGTTCTTC; CDR3aa: CASSIGGPVNEQFF
v_gene: TRBV15; abundance: -; len: 16; j_gene: TRBJ1-2; d_gene: -; CDR3nt: TGTGCCACCAGCTCGGCCGAGTGGGCGACTAACTATGGCTACACCTTC; CDR3aa: CATSSAEWATNYGYTF
v_gene: TRBV6-5; abundance: -; len: 13; j_gene: TRBJ2-3; d_gene: TRBD1; CDR3nt: TGTGCCAGCCATCAAGGCGACCCGGGACAGGTTTATTTT; CDR3aa: CASHQGDPGQVYF
v_gene: TRBV6-5; abundance: -; len: 15; j_gene: TRBJ1-1; d_gene: -; CDR3nt: TGTGCCAGCAGTTACTCGAGAAGGGGCGACACTGAAGCTTTCTTT; CDR3aa: CASSYSRRGDTEAFF
v_gene: TRBV3-1/TRBV3-2; abundance: few; len: 14; j_gene: TRBJ1-1; d_gene: TRBD1; CDR3nt: TGTGCCAGCAGCATTCAGACAGGGGAAACTGAAGCTTTCTTT; CDR3aa: CASSIQTGETEAFF
v_gene: TRBV5-1; abundance: once; len: 12; j_gene: TRBJ1-1; d_gene: -; CDR3nt: TGCGCCAGCAGCCAAGACAGTTCTGAAGCTTTCTTT; CDR3aa: CASSQDSSEAFF
v_gene: TRBV5-1; abundance: -; len: 15; j_gene: TRBJ1-3; d_gene: -; CDR3nt: TGCGCCAGCAGCTTGGCTGGGGCGGGAGGAAACACCATATATTTT; CDR3aa: CASSLAGAGGNTIYF
v_gene: TRBV18; abundance: -; len: 14; j_gene: TRBJ1-1; d_gene: TRBD1; CDR3nt: TGTGCCAGCTCACCACAGGACAGGGCCCCTGAAGCTTTCTTT; CDR3aa: CASSPQDRAPEAFF
v_gene: TRBV11-2; abundance: -; len: 16; j_gene: TRBJ2-3; d_gene: TRBD2; CDR3nt: TGTGCCAGCAGCTTAGATCGGGCGGGGGGGACAGATACGCAGTATTTT; CDR3aa: CASSLDRAGGTDTQYF
v_gene: TRBV19; abundance: -; len: 16; j_gene: TRBJ1-1; d_gene: -; CDR3nt: TGTGCCAGTAGTACTCCCGGTGGAGGCCTGAACACTGAAGCTTTCTTT; CDR3aa: CASSTPGGGLNTEAFF
v_gene: TRBV4-1; abundance: -; len: 18; j_gene: TRBJ1-2; d_gene: -; CDR3nt: TGCGCCAGCAGCCAAGAAAAATCTGGACAGACCCTTAACTATGGCTACACCTTC; CDR3aa: CASSQEKSGQTLNYGYTF
v_gene: TRBV2; abundance: -; len: 15; j_gene: TRBJ2-2; d_gene: TRBD1; CDR3nt: TGTGCCAGAGAAGGGGACAGGGGGGCCACCGGGGAGCTGTTTTTT; CDR3aa: CAREGDRGATGELFF
v_gene: TRBV5-6; abundance: -; len: 15; j_gene: TRBJ1-2; d_gene: -; CDR3nt: TGTGCCAGCAGCTTGATTTTGGAGGGCGGCTATGGCTACACCTTC; CDR3aa: CASSLILEGGYGYTF
v_gene: TRBV12-3/TRBV12-4; abundance: -; len: 12; j_gene: TRBJ2-2; d_gene: -; CDR3nt: TGTGCCAGCAGCTCCCTCGCCGGGGAGCTGTTTTTT; CDR3aa: CASSSLAGELFF